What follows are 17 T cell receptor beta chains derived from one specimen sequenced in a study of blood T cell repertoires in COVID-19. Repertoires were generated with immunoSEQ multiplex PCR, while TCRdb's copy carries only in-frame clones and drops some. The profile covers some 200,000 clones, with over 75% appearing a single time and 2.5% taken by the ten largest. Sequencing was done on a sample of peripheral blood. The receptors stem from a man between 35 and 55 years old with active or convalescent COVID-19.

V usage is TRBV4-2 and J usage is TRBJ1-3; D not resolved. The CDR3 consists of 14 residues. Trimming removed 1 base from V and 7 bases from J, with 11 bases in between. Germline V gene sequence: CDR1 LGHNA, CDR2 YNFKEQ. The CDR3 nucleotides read TGTGCCAGCAGCCAAGTGCCCCTACCCAACACCATATATTTT. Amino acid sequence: CASSQVPLPNTIYF.

In DNA, the CDR3 is TGTGCCAGCAGCTTAGAGAGGAAGAGTAATGAGCAGTTCTTC. Translated: CASSLERKSNEQFF. The chain employs TRBV11-2 and TRBJ2-1, with D uncertain. Trimming removed 0 bases at V and 7 bases at J, with 10 bases between. The germline V gene has CDR1 SGHAT and CDR2 FQNNGV. The CDR3 is 14 amino acids.

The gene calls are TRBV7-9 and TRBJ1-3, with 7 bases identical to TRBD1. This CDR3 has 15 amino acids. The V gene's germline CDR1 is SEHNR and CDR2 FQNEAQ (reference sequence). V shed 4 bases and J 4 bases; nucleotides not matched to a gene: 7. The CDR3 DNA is TGTGCCAGCAGCTCCGGACAGGCTCTAGGAAACACCATATATTTT. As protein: CASSSGQALGNTIYF.

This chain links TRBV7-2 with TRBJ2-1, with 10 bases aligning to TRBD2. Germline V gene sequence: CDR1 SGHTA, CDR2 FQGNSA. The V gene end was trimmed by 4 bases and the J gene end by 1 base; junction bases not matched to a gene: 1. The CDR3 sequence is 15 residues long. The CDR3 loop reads CASSYSGGSYNEQFF. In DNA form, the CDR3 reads TGTGCCAGCAGCTATAGCGGGGGGTCCTACAATGAGCAGTTCTTC.

The CDR3 nucleotides read TGTGCCAGCAGCCCTTCGACAGGGAGACGGGGGGGGGAAAAACTGTTTTTT. This translates into CASSPSTGRRGGEKLFF. The chain employs TRBV27 and TRBJ1-4; 7 nucleotides agree with TRBD1. Germline V lookup: CDR1 MNHEY, CDR2 SMNVEV (reference sequence). This CDR3 has 17 residues. Unmatched junction bases numbered 18, after V lost 6 bases and J lost 8 bases.

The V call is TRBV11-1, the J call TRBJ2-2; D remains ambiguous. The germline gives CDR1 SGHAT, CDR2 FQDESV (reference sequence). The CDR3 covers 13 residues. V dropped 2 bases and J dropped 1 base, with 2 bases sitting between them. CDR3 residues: CASSLQNTGELFF. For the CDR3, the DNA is TGTGCCAGCAGCTTACAGAACACCGGGGAGCTGTTTTTT.

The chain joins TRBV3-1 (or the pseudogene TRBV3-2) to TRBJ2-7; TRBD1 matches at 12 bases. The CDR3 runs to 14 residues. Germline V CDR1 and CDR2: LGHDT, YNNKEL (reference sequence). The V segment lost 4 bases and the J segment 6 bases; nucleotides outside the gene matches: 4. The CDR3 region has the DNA TGTGCCAGCAGCCCCGGGACAGGGGGCGCCGAGCAGTACTTC. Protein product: CASSPGTGGAEQYF.

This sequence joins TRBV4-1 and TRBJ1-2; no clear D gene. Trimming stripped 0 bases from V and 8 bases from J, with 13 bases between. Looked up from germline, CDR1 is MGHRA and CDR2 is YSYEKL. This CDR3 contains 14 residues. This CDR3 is CASSQDGRVEGYTF. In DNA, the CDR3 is TGCGCCAGCAGCCAAGATGGGAGGGTGGAAGGCTACACCTTC.

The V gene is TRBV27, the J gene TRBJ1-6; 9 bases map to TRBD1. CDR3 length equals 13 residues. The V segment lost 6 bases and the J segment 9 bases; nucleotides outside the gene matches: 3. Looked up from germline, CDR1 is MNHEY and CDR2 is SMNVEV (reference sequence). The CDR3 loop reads CASRGTGISPLHF. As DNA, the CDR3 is TGTGCCAGCAGGGGGACAGGGATTTCACCCCTCCACTTT.

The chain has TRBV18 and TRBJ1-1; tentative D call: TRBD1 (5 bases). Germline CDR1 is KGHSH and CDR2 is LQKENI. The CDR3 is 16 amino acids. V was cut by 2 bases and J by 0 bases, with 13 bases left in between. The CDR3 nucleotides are TGTGCCAGCTCACCAAACCGGGGGAACATGAACACTGAAGCTTTCTTT. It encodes CASSPNRGNMNTEAFF.

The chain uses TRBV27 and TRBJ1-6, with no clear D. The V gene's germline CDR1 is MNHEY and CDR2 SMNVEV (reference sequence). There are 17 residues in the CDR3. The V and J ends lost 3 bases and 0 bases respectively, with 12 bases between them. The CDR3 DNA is TGTGCCAGCAGTTTCAACTTACAGAGCTCCTATAATTCACCCCTCCACTTT. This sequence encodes CASSFNLQSSYNSPLHF.

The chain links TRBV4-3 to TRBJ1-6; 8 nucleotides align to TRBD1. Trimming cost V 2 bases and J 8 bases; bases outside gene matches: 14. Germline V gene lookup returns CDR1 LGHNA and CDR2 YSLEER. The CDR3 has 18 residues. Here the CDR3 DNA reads TGCGCCAGCAGCCAACCGGGACAGGATCGGGCTAGGGATTCACCCCTCCACTTT. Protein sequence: CASSQPGQDRARDSPLHF.

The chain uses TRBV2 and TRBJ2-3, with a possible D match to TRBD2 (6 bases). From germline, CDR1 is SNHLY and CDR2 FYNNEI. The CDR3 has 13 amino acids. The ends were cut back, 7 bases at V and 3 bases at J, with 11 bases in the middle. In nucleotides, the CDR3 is TGTGCCAGCATCTGGCTAGCGACAGATACGCAGTATTTT. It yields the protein CASIWLATDTQYF.

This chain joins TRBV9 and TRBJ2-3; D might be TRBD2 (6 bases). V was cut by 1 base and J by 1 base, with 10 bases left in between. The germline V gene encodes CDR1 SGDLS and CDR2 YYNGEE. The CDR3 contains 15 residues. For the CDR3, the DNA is TGTGCCAGCAGCGTAACTAGCTATGGCACAGATACGCAGTATTTT. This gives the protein CASSVTSYGTDTQYF.

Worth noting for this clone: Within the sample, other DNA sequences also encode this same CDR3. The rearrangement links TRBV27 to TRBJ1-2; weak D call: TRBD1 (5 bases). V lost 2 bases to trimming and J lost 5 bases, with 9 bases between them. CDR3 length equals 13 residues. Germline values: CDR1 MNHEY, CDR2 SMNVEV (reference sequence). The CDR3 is CASSLGQGYGYTF. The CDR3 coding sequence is TGTGCCAGCAGTTTAGGGCAGGGTTATGGCTACACCTTC.

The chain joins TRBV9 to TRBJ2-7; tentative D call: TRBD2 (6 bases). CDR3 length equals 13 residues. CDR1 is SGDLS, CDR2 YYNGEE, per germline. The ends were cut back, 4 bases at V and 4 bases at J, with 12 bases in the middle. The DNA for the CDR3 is TGTGCCAGCAGCAAGGGACTGGAGTACGAGCAGTACTTC. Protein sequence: CASSKGLEYEQYF.

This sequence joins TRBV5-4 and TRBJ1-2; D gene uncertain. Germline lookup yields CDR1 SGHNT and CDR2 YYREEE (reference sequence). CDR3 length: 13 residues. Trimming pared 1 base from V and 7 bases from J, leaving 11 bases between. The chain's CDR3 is CASSLPDMSGYTF. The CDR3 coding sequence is TGTGCCAGCAGCTTGCCCGACATGTCTGGCTACACCTTC.